The 26 T cell receptor beta chains listed next were all sequenced from one sample in a study of T cells in Graves' hyperthyroidism and ophthalmopathy. RNA transcripts yielded amplified TCR beta CDR3 regions. TCR CDR3 underwent first-round RT-PCR with the HTBI primer set. Via MiXCR, TCRdb re-called the multiplex PCR reads, giving one row per CDR3 protein. The sample records roughly 400,000 distinct CDR3 sequences, more than 12% being singletons. Sequencing input: blood. These receptors were collected from a man over 45 with Graves' ophthalmopathy.

This clonotype has a handful of counts. The chain carries TRBV29-1 and TRBJ2-6; no firm D call. Germline lookup yields CDR1 SQVTM and CDR2 ANQGSEA. V gave up 7 bases and J gave up 4 bases, with 8 bases separating them. The CDR3 is made up of 12 amino acids. This CDR3 reads CSASTGANVLTF. CDR3 bases: TGCAGCGCCAGTACAGGGGCCAACGTCCTGACTTTC.

This clonotype was seen repeatedly, ten times or more. The rearrangement links TRBV18 to TRBJ2-7; D might be TRBD1 or TRBD2, each matching 5 bases. CDR1 KGHSH and CDR2 LQKENI come from the germline V gene. The CDR3 runs 14 residues. V lost 3 bases and J 9 bases, leaving 18 bases between the germline ends. The CDR3 coding sequence is TGTGCCAGCTCACCCCTTGGACGGGACGGTGTGCAGTACTTC. This gives the protein CASSPLGRDGVQYF.

This clonotype was observed a few times. V gene TRBV24-1 combines with J gene TRBJ2-1; D call uncertain. The CDR3 loop spans 14 amino acids. Between the trimmed V and J ends, which lost 1 base and 9 bases, there was a span of 12 bases. Germline assignment: CDR1 KGHDR and CDR2 SFDVKD. CDR3 coding DNA: TGTGCCACCAGTGATTTTGGTGACACCGGTGAGCAGTTCTTC. Its protein is CATSDFGDTGEQFF.

This clonotype was found many times. J is TRBJ2-1 and V is TRBV28; 8 nucleotides match TRBD2. With V trimmed by 7 bases and J by 4 bases, 3 bases remained unmatched. There are 13 residues in the CDR3. Germline V gives CDR1 MDHEN, CDR2 SYDVKM. This CDR3 reads CASNGGGYNEQFF. In nucleotides, the CDR3 is TGTGCCAGCAACGGGGGGGGATACAATGAGCAGTTCTTC.

This clonotype showed up many times. J is TRBJ1-3 and V is TRBV3-1, with 9 bases identical to TRBD1. The germline gives CDR1 LGHDT, CDR2 YNNKEL (reference sequence). The length of the CDR3 is 17 residues. The V gene end was trimmed by 2 bases and the J gene end by 4 bases; junction bases not matched to a gene: 9. The CDR3 here is CASSQLPGQGIGNTIYF. CDR3 coding DNA: TGTGCCAGCAGCCAACTCCCGGGACAGGGTATCGGAAACACCATATATTTT.

For this clonotype: This may come from a read error, since a much larger clone is one base off. This rearrangement joins TRBV5-1 to TRBJ2-3, with 8 bases that match TRBD1. Germline CDR1 is SGHRS and CDR2 is YFSETQ. This CDR3 region has 16 residues. This CDR3 is CSSSKGQAGYTDTQYF. CDR3 bases: TGCTCCAGCAGCAAGGGACAGGCCGGGTACACAGATACGCAGTATTTT. Drawing the rest from reference TRBV5-1 and TRBJ2-3, the complete variable domain is KAGVTQTPRYLIKTRGQQVTLSCSPISGHRSVSWYQQTPGQGLQFLFEYFSETQRNKGNFPGRFSGRQFSNSRSEMNVSTLELGDSALYLCSSSKGQAGYTDTQYFGPGTRLTVL.

V gene TRBV7-8 combines with J gene TRBJ2-7, with TRBD2 as a possible D gene (6 bases). Germline assignment: CDR1 SGHVS and CDR2 FQNEAQ. Trimming shortened V by 5 bases and J by 0 bases, and 11 bases separated the two germline ends. The CDR3 length is 14 residues. The CDR3 bases are TGTGCCAGCAGCGCGGGGATTAACTCCTACGAGCAGTACTTC. Its protein is CASSAGINSYEQYF.

This clonotype was seen repeatedly, ten times or more. The rearrangement joins TRBV5-6 to TRBJ2-7, with 11 bases identical to TRBD2. The CDR3 contains 15 residues. J gave up 4 bases and V 4 bases, and 7 bases lay outside the gene matches. Germline V gene lookup returns CDR1 SGHDT and CDR2 YYEEEE. CDR3 coding DNA: TGTGCCAGCAGCCAGACGGGACTAGCGGATTACGAGCAGTACTTC. Its protein is CASSQTGLADYEQYF.

This clonotype has a count of ten or more. The V and J genes are TRBV30 and TRBJ2-3; 10 bases fit TRBD1. J lost 4 bases, V lost 0 bases, and 4 bases had no gene match. The germline V gene encodes CDR1 GTSNPN and CDR2 SVGIG (reference sequence). The CDR3 extends over 15 amino acids. The CDR3 spells CAWSVETGGADTQYF. The CDR3 coding sequence is TGTGCCTGGAGTGTTGAGACAGGGGGCGCAGATACGCAGTATTTT. Full variable domain (outside the CDR3, taken from reference TRBV30 and TRBJ2-3): SQTIHQWPATLVQPVGSPLSLECTVEGTSNPNLYWYRQAAGRGLQLLFYSVGIGQISSEVPQNLSASRPQDRQFILSSKKLLLSDSGFYLCAWSVETGGADTQYFGPGTRLTVL.

This clonotype was seen at least ten times. This chain joins TRBV11-1 and TRBJ2-1; D is perhaps TRBD2 (6 bases). V gave up 1 base and J gave up 2 bases, with 18 bases separating them. This CDR3 is built from 18 residues. Germline lookup yields CDR1 SGHAT and CDR2 FQDESV (reference sequence). The CDR3 is CASSLGSPLARTYNEQFF. CDR3 bases: TGTGCCAGCAGCTTAGGATCCCCGCTAGCGCGGACCTACAATGAGCAGTTCTTC.

V and J are TRBV12-3 or TRBV12-4 and TRBJ2-3; a possible D gene is TRBD1 (5 bases). Between the trimmed V and J ends, which lost 0 bases and 1 base, there was a span of 8 bases. CDR3 length: 15 amino acids. In DNA form, the CDR3 reads TGTGCCAGCAGTTTAGCAGGGGCCGGCACAGATACGCAGTATTTT. Translated: CASSLAGAGTDTQYF.

This clonotype was picked up many times. V and J are TRBV25-1 and TRBJ2-1; TRBD2 matches 7 bases. CDR3 size: 14 residues. Germline V gene lookup returns CDR1 MGHDK and CDR2 SYGVNS. V shed 6 bases, J shed 0 bases, and the junction held 2 bases outside the gene matches. Here the CDR3 DNA reads TGTGCCAGCAGGGGGGGGTACTCCTACAATGAGCAGTTCTTC. Translating gives CASRGGYSYNEQFF.

CDR3 residues: CASSPLRLERGETQYF. CDR3 in DNA: TGTGCCAGCAGCCCTCTACGACTAGAACGAGGGGAGACCCAGTACTTC. The J gene is TRBJ2-5, the V gene TRBV7-9; D possibly corresponds to TRBD2 (6 bases). The germline CDR1 and CDR2 sequences are SEHNR and FQNEAQ (reference sequence). CDR3 length equals 16 residues. V shed 5 bases and J shed 5 bases, with 21 bases lying between them.

The rearrangement uses TRBV19 and TRBJ2-1; 8 positions agree with TRBD2. V trimming: 5 bases; J trimming: 8 bases; junction bases outside the gene matches: 14. Germline V lookup: CDR1 LNHDA, CDR2 SQIVND (reference sequence). This CDR3 has 16 amino acids. CDR3 residues: CASSARGAGGSDEQFF. CDR3 DNA: TGTGCCAGTAGTGCCCGAGGGGCGGGAGGTTCTGATGAGCAGTTCTTC.

There are many counts of this clonotype. This chain links TRBV6-1 with TRBJ2-1; 9 positions match TRBD1. Germline CDR1 and CDR2: MNHNS and SASEGT. V was pared by 6 bases and J by 1 base, with 10 bases of the junction left unmatched. The CDR3 loop spans 17 amino acids. The CDR3 DNA is TGTGCCAGCAGGCGACTGACCGGGACAGGGTCCTACAATGAGCAGTTCTTC. This codes for CASRRLTGTGSYNEQFF.

This clonotype was recorded many times. The rearrangement joins TRBV6-1 to TRBJ2-7; D is ambiguous. The ends were cut back, 6 bases at V and 5 bases at J, with 14 bases in the middle. CDR3 length equals 13 residues. In germline, CDR1 is MNHNS, CDR2 SASEGT. The CDR3 DNA follows: TGTGCCAGCAGCTCGCTCCGGGCGGACGAGCAGTACTTC. Protein product: CASSSLRADEQYF.

This clonotype was seen ten or more times. The rearrangement links TRBV2 to TRBJ2-7; D is ambiguous. V was clipped by 6 bases and J by 0 bases, with 6 bases between them. Germline V CDR1 and CDR2: SNHLY, FYNNEI. This CDR3 comprises 12 residues. The CDR3 DNA follows: TGTGCCAGCAGGCAAAGCTCCTACGAGCAGTACTTC. As protein: CASRQSSYEQYF.

This clonotype was detected many times. CDR3: CASSEVVSRLPNEQFF. The CDR3 DNA sequence: TGTGCCAGCAGTGAAGTCGTTAGCAGGCTCCCCAATGAGCAGTTCTTC. The chain links TRBV2 to TRBJ2-1; D is unclear. The V gene lost 1 base and the J gene lost 6 bases, with 16 bases spanning the gap. Per the germline V gene, CDR1 is SNHLY and CDR2 is FYNNEI. The CDR3 extends over 16 amino acids.

This clonotype occurred many times. The chain couples TRBV10-3 to TRBJ1-1; D uncertain. Trimming took 6 bases from V and 3 from J, leaving 8 bases between them. Germline loops: CDR1 ENHRY, CDR2 SYGVKD. The CDR3 runs 12 residues. The CDR3 is CAISERDTEAFF. The CDR3 bases are TGTGCCATCAGCGAGAGGGACACTGAAGCTTTCTTT.

This clonotype was seen only a few times. This clone may be a read error of a much larger clone one base away. The CDR3 sequence is CASSTDRGGGTEAFF. CDR3 DNA sequence: TGTGCCAGCAGCACGGACAGGGGGGGAGGAACTGAAGCTTTCTTT. The J gene is TRBJ1-1, the V gene TRBV2, with 10 bases aligning to TRBD1. Germline V CDR1 and CDR2: SNHLY, FYNNEI. The CDR3 sequence is 15 residues long. V lost 6 bases and J lost 5; bases outside the gene matches: 9.

This clonotype turned up a few times. The chain is built from TRBV20-1 and TRBJ2-5, with 8 bases aligning to TRBD2. The CDR3 spans 16 residues. Germline trimming cut 4 bases from V and 5 bases from J; bases unmatched to any gene: 15. The germline gives CDR1 DFQATT, CDR2 SNEGSKA (reference sequence). The CDR3 DNA reads TGCAGTGCTATTTCAGAAGTCCTTGGCGGGGGGGAGACCCAGTACTTC. Residues: CSAISEVLGGGETQYF.

The chain recombines TRBV6-5 with TRBJ2-1, with D perhaps matching TRBD2 (6 bases). The CDR3 totals 14 residues. V was cut by 1 base and J by 9 bases, with 13 bases left in between. Germline CDR1 is MNHEY and CDR2 is SVGAGI. The CDR3: CASSYFGTAGEQFF. CDR3 bases: TGTGCCAGCAGTTACTTTGGGACTGCGGGTGAGCAGTTCTTC.

The rearrangement uses TRBV5-1 and TRBJ1-1; 8 nucleotides match TRBD1. The CDR3 covers 17 residues. The germline gives CDR1 SGHRS, CDR2 YFSETQ. The V and J ends lost 7 bases and 1 base, in that order; junction bases with no gene match: 15. Written as DNA, the CDR3 is TGCGCCAGCCACCCCCAGGACAGGGCGTTCGGGAACACTGAAGCTTTCTTT. It encodes CASHPQDRAFGNTEAFF.

About this clonotype: With a much larger clone just one base away, this may be a read error. V and J are TRBV9 and TRBJ2-1, with TRBD2 matching over 11 bases. The CDR3 contains 16 residues. The germline V gene encodes CDR1 SGDLS and CDR2 YYNGEE. The CDR3 is CANSPRGGTSGYKQFF. The DNA for the CDR3 is TGTGCCAACAGCCCGCGCGGGGGGACTAGCGGATATAAGCAGTTCTTC.

This clonotype turned up a few times. The chain uses TRBV5-1 and TRBJ2-3, with 11 bases lining up with TRBD2. This CDR3 contains 16 residues. Trimming cost V 5 bases and J 0 bases; bases outside gene matches: 5. Germline lookup yields CDR1 SGHRS and CDR2 YFSETQ. CDR3 protein: CASSWGTSGSTDTQYF. For the CDR3, the DNA is TGCGCCAGCAGTTGGGGGACTAGCGGTAGCACAGATACGCAGTATTTT.

This clonotype was counted many times. The chain uses TRBV2 and TRBJ2-5, with 7 bases matching TRBD2. This CDR3 has 15 amino acids. Germline assignment: CDR1 SNHLY and CDR2 FYNNEI. The trim removed 8 bases at V and 2 bases at J, leaving 11 bases unmatched. The CDR3 sequence is CASAGVSFRQETQYF. The DNA for the CDR3 is TGTGCCAGCGCGGGGGTTTCTTTTAGACAAGAGACCCAGTACTTC.